One sample yielded the 27 T cell receptor beta chains listed below, sequenced in a study of blood T cell repertoires in COVID-19. TCRdb's copy holds only in-frame clones and misses some; the assay was immunoSEQ multiplex PCR. This sample yields 170,000 or so clones, of which approximately 85% are seen a single time; under 8% belongs to the top ten. Sequencing was carried out using PBMCs or T cells enriched from blood (not recorded which). Every receptor here comes from a man aged 40-49 years who had recovered from COVID-19.

J is TRBJ1-2 and V is TRBV12-3 or TRBV12-4; D perhaps matches TRBD1 (5 bases). The CDR3 runs to 12 residues. The V end was cut by 6 bases, the J end by 7 bases, with 12 bases between. Written as DNA, the CDR3 is TGTGCCAGCAGCCAGGGTTTCCGTGGCTACACCTTC. Its translation: CASSQGFRGYTF.

The rearrangement links TRBV7-6 to TRBJ2-7, with 9 bases lining up with TRBD1. The CDR3 is made up of 15 amino acids. The J segment lost 3 bases and the V segment lost 6 bases, leaving 9 bases of the junction unmatched. Germline lookup yields CDR1 SGHVS and CDR2 FNYEAQ. The CDR3, as DNA: TGTGCCAGCAGATCATTCCCGGGACAGGGCTACGAGCAGTACTTC. This gives the protein CASRSFPGQGYEQYF.

The chain uses TRBV30 and TRBJ1-5, with a weak D call TRBD1 (6 bases). The germline gives CDR1 GTSNPN, CDR2 SVGIG (reference sequence). The CDR3 runs to 14 residues. V lost 0 bases to trimming and J lost 7 bases, with 13 bases between them. As DNA, the CDR3 is TGTGCCTGGAGTGTAGGGGGGGGCGGCCAGCCCCAGCATTTT. It yields the protein CAWSVGGGGQPQHF.

The chain carries TRBV2 and TRBJ1-4; no reliable D call. The CDR3 is 11 residues long. The V gene lost 7 bases and the J gene lost 8 bases, with 8 bases spanning the gap. CDR1 and CDR2 from the germline V gene are SNHLY and FYNNEI. As DNA, the CDR3 is TGTGCCAGCATTTACACCGAAAAACTGTTTTTT. It encodes CASIYTEKLFF.

The genes are TRBV18 and TRBJ1-6, with 8 bases fitting TRBD1. CDR1 and CDR2 from the germline V gene are KGHSH and LQKENI. The CDR3 has 17 amino acids. J gave up 5 bases and V 4 bases, and 10 bases lay outside the gene matches. The CDR3: CASSLRGTGRDNSPLHF. The DNA for the CDR3 is TGTGCCAGCTCACTACGAGGGACAGGCAGGGATAATTCACCCCTCCACTTT.

The chain employs TRBV7-8 and TRBJ2-1; 7 bases match TRBD2. CDR1 is SGHVS, CDR2 FQNEAQ, per germline. This CDR3 region has 14 residues. The ends lost 7 bases at V and 13 bases at J; junction bases unmatched: 16. CDR3 nucleotides: TGTGCCAGCACTCCATTGGTGACTAGCAGTGACCAGTTCTTC. Amino acids: CASTPLVTSSDQFF.

This clone was seen a handful of times. The rearrangement uses TRBV7-9 and TRBJ2-2, with a possible D match to TRBD1 (5 bases). This CDR3 contains 15 residues. CDR1 SEHNR and CDR2 FQNEAQ come from the germline V gene (reference sequence). Between the trimmed V and J ends, which lost 5 bases and 4 bases, there was a span of 14 bases. The CDR3 DNA reads as TGTGCCAGCAGCCCCCAGGGATTAGGCACCGGGGAGCTGTTTTTT. It specifies CASSPQGLGTGELFF. Full variable domain (rest looked up from reference TRBV7-9 and TRBJ2-2): DTGVSQNPRHKITKRGQNVTFRCDPISEHNRLYWYRQTLGQGPEFLTYFQNEAQLEKSRLLSDRFSAERPKGSFSTLEIQRTEQGDSAMYLCASSPQGLGTGELFFGEGSRLTVL.

The chain uses TRBV2 and TRBJ2-7; 8 bases match TRBD1. Per the germline V gene, CDR1 is SNHLY and CDR2 is FYNNEI. This CDR3 spans 13 amino acids. V lost 5 bases and J lost 5; bases outside the gene matches: 5. For the CDR3, the DNA is TGTGCCAGCAGTCAACAGGGGGTCCACGAGCAGTACTTC. This gives the protein CASSQQGVHEQYF.

The CDR3 nucleotides read TGTGCCAGCAGCGCCGTCCCGGGTTTGTACGAGCAGTACTTC. Translation: CASSAVPGLYEQYF. The chain joins TRBV11-2 to TRBJ2-7; D unresolved. V was clipped by 5 bases and J by 4 bases, with 15 bases between them. CDR1 is SGHAT, CDR2 FQNNGV, per germline. The CDR3 extends over 14 amino acids.

The chain combines TRBV27 with TRBJ1-3; perhaps TRBD1 as D (5 bases). There are 14 residues in the CDR3. Germline V gives CDR1 MNHEY, CDR2 SMNVEV (reference sequence). Deletions cut 6 bases from V and 0 bases from J, with 9 bases between. CDR3 sequence (DNA): TGTGCCAGCAGGGGGCTAAGCTCTGGAAACACCATATATTTT. Translated: CASRGLSSGNTIYF.

This clone was counted between two and nine times. The rearrangement joins TRBV7-9 to TRBJ2-2, with 8 bases identical to TRBD2. J gave up 0 bases and V 5 bases, and 5 bases lay outside the gene matches. The germline V gene encodes CDR1 SEHNR and CDR2 FQNEAQ (reference sequence). The CDR3 is 16 residues long. The CDR3 loop reads CASSAPGLANTGELFF. In nucleotides, the CDR3 is TGTGCCAGCAGCGCCCCGGGACTAGCGAACACCGGGGAGCTGTTTTTT.

V and J are TRBV18 and TRBJ1-2; the match to TRBD1 covers 7 bases. Germline V gene lookup returns CDR1 KGHSH and CDR2 LQKENI. The CDR3 loop spans 13 amino acids. V lost 6 bases and J lost 7; bases outside the gene matches: 8. CDR3 nucleotide sequence: TGTGCCAGCTCTCCCACAGGGGATGGTGGCTACACCTTC. It is translated as CASSPTGDGGYTF.

This chain joins TRBV6-6 and TRBJ1-2; no reliable D call. Trimming stripped 6 bases from V and 6 bases from J, with 17 bases between. The CDR3 has 14 residues. Germline V gene lookup returns CDR1 MNHNY and CDR2 SVGAGI (reference sequence). The CDR3 spells CASREVRGLHGYTF. Here the CDR3 DNA reads TGTGCCAGCAGAGAAGTTCGGGGTCTCCATGGCTACACCTTC.

This clone was found once. The CDR3 bases are TGTGCCACCAGTGCCGGGCCTGGGGCCGAGCAGTACTTC. As protein: CATSAGPGAEQYF. The chain is built from TRBV24-1 and TRBJ2-7; a possible D gene is TRBD1 (5 bases). V was cut by 5 bases and J by 6 bases, with 13 bases left in between. CDR3 size: 13 residues. Germline CDR1 and CDR2: KGHDR and SFDVKD.

The gene calls are TRBV12-5 and TRBJ2-7; a possible D gene is TRBD1 (6 bases). The CDR3 totals 14 residues. Germline CDR1 and CDR2: LGHNT and FRNRAP. Trimming shortened V by 6 bases and J by 2 bases, and 14 bases separated the two germline ends. Here the CDR3 DNA reads TGTGCTAGTGGACTACAGGGTGTGACCTACGAGCAGTACTTC. This sequence encodes CASGLQGVTYEQYF. The whole variable domain, remainder taken from reference TRBV12-5 and TRBJ2-7, is DARVTQTPRHKVTEMGQEVTMRCQPILGHNTVFWYRQTMMQGLELLAYFRNRAPLDDSGMPKDRFSAEMPDATLATLKIQPSEPRDSAVYFCASGLQGVTYEQYFGPGTRLTVT.

This chain connects TRBV4-1 to TRBJ1-1; 7 nucleotides line up with TRBD1. Germline V gene sequence: CDR1 MGHRA, CDR2 YSYEKL. V was pared by 0 bases and J by 11 bases, with 9 bases of the junction left unmatched. This CDR3 comprises 14 residues. CDR3 residues: CASSQEFAGTAAFF. The CDR3 DNA reads TGCGCCAGCAGCCAAGAATTTGCCGGGACAGCGGCTTTCTTT.

This chain links TRBV27 with TRBJ1-6; a weak D match, TRBD1 (6 bases). V was cut by 6 bases and J by 7 bases, with 16 bases left in between. The CDR3 sequence is 15 residues long. The V gene's germline CDR1 is MNHEY and CDR2 SMNVEV (reference sequence). The CDR3 spells CASRPPSGDNSPLHF. CDR3 coding DNA: TGTGCCAGCAGGCCCCCATCAGGGGACAATTCACCCCTCCACTTT.

The chain uses TRBV9 and TRBJ2-3; possibly TRBD2 for D (7 bases). This CDR3 contains 15 residues. V gave up 3 bases and J gave up 6 bases, with 17 bases separating them. From germline, CDR1 is SGDLS and CDR2 YYNGEE. The CDR3 loop reads CASSATSLRGDTQYF. The CDR3 nucleotides are TGTGCCAGCAGCGCGACTAGCTTAAGGGGGGATACGCAGTATTTT.

The chain links TRBV7-9 to TRBJ2-3, with 9 bases matching TRBD1. The germline CDR1 and CDR2 sequences are SEHNR and FQNEAQ (reference sequence). With 4 bases clipped from V and 2 bases from J, the junction kept 4 bases outside the gene matches. This CDR3 is built from 15 residues. CDR3 in DNA: TGTGCCAGCAGCTACAGGGGGCCCCCCACAGATACGCAGTATTTT. Translation: CASSYRGPPTDTQYF.

The chain has TRBV10-3 and TRBJ1-3, with 10 bases that match TRBD1. CDR3 length: 18 amino acids. In germline, CDR1 is ENHRY, CDR2 SYGVKD. V shed 4 bases and J 0 bases; nucleotides not matched to a gene: 9. The CDR3 protein is CAISGGPTGGDSGNTIYF. The CDR3 DNA reads TGTGCCATCAGTGGCGGCCCGACAGGGGGCGACTCTGGAAACACCATATATTTT.

The rearrangement joins TRBV2 to TRBJ1-1; 7 bases line up with TRBD1. This CDR3 contains 12 residues. Germline V gene sequence: CDR1 SNHLY, CDR2 FYNNEI. With 4 bases clipped from V and 11 bases from J, the junction kept 7 bases outside the gene matches. This CDR3 reads CASSGGGTAAFF. The CDR3, as DNA: TGTGCCAGCAGTGGGGGCGGGACAGCGGCTTTCTTT.

The chain combines TRBV9 with TRBJ2-7; possible D gene TRBD2, 6 bases. The CDR3 totals 16 residues. Germline lookup yields CDR1 SGDLS and CDR2 YYNGEE. V was clipped by 0 bases and J by 0 bases, with 13 bases between them. CDR3 residues: CASSVGGDRSSYEQYF. The CDR3 nucleotides read TGTGCCAGCAGCGTAGGCGGGGACCGGAGCTCCTACGAGCAGTACTTC.

V usage is TRBV12-5 and J usage is TRBJ2-2; D not resolved. The ends were cut back, 10 bases at V and 7 bases at J, with 16 bases in the middle. The length of the CDR3 is 13 residues. Germline CDR1 and CDR2: LGHNT and FRNRAP. CDR3 DNA: TGTGCTACCGAATCCAGTCCCAGCGGGGAGCTGTTTTTT. It is translated as CATESSPSGELFF.

This chain links TRBV27 with TRBJ2-5, with a weak D call TRBD2 (5 bases). Germline CDR1 and CDR2: MNHEY and SMNVEV (reference sequence). Between the trimmed V and J ends, which lost 7 bases and 5 bases, there was a span of 8 bases. The CDR3 extends over 11 amino acids. The CDR3 coding sequence is TGTGCCAGCAAATCGGGGGAGACCCAGTACTTC. Translating gives CASKSGETQYF.

This clone was seen once. V gene TRBV6-5 combines with J gene TRBJ1-5; D gene ambiguous. Trimming removed 5 bases from V and 6 bases from J, with 2 bases in between. This CDR3 is built from 10 residues. The germline V gene encodes CDR1 MNHEY and CDR2 SVGAGI. CDR3 bases: TGTGCCAGCAGTCGTCAGCCCCAGCATTTT. Translating it yields CASSRQPQHF.

The V call is TRBV3-1 (or the pseudogene TRBV3-2), the J call TRBJ2-5; 12 bases align to TRBD2. Looked up from germline, CDR1 is LGHDT and CDR2 is YNNKEL (reference sequence). V lost 4 bases and J lost 2; bases outside the gene matches: 2. There are 15 residues in the CDR3. DNA for the CDR3: TGTGCCAGCAGCCTCGGACTAGCGGGACAAGAGACCCAGTACTTC. This gives the protein CASSLGLAGQETQYF.

CDR3 in amino acids: CASGTGGLMGSPLHF. The DNA of the CDR3 is TGTGCCAGCGGGACAGGGGGGCTTATGGGGTCACCCCTCCACTTT. The V call is TRBV27, the J call TRBJ1-6, with 11 bases that match TRBD1. V lost 8 bases to trimming and J lost 10 bases; unmatched junction nucleotides: 10. CDR3 length: 15 residues. Germline lookup yields CDR1 MNHEY and CDR2 SMNVEV (reference sequence).